The subject of this entry is one T cell receptor (beta chain). Its antigen is not known. V was clipped by 5 bases and J by 4 bases; unmatched bases: 3. Germline CDR1 SGHVS, CDR2 FQNEAQ. This CDR3 is built from 13 residues. The source of the sample is a study of T cell repertoires in cytomegalovirus infection. Turning to the study itself: Carrying CMV and the relevant HLA type showed in public TCR beta signatures.

TCRdb called the reads again in MiXCR, with one record for every CDR3 protein. In the table there are a few hundred thousand distinct CDR3 sequences, 25% to 35% of which are singletons. Study findings and constraints: There were HLA-C-restricted CMV-specific TCR beta clonotypes dominating the ex vivo response. Public TCR beta family frequency separated CMV-and-HLA carriers, including in an independent cohort.

The TCR comes from a human donor in good health (CMV status not recorded). Some clones in this sample may be carry-over from other donors' samples. Sequenced here: cultured PBMCs, sampled from culture after CMV antigen stimulation. This chain connects TRBV7-8 to TRBJ2-5, with 8 bases aligning to TRBD1. Here the CDR3 reads CASSADRGETQYF. As DNA, the CDR3 is TGTGCCAGCAGCGCAGACAGGGGAGAGACCCAGTACTTC.